The 6 T cell receptor beta chains in this list originate from one sample, sequenced in a study of regulatory T cells in long-lasting Graves disease (dated by TCRdb to the early 2020s). Sample time point, as interpreted from the label and publication: newly diagnosed GD, antithyroid drugs for less than 3 months. RNA was extracted from PBMCs in TRIzol for both TCR sequencing and RNA sequencing. Library generation was performed with multiplex PCR. The reads were generated on an Illumina HiSeq 4000. TCR beta libraries were built with iRepertoire HTBI primers and Arm-PCR amplification of CDR3 regions. The public sequencing data were trimmed at Q25 with fastp and processed into clonotypes with MiXCR by TCRdb, which kept only in-frame beta chains. Records with the same CDR3 protein are collapsed into one entry carrying the most frequent genes and DNA. This sample holds approximately 400,000 distinct CDR3 sequences; over 14% were observed only once. The ten largest clonotypes hold about 7.6% of the sample.

A further study also used this sample, focusing on T cells in Graves' hyperthyroidism and ophthalmopathy.

The sequenced sample was peripheral blood mononuclear cells (PBMCs), obtained at new diagnosis, from a patient treated with antithyroid drugs. The receptor set was obtained from a woman between 40 and 55 years old with Graves disease. Donor details come from another sample of the same person, matched by shared clones.

This clonotype was observed a few times. The chain carries TRBV7-2 and TRBJ1-5, with no clear D. V was cut by 4 bases and J by 7 bases, with 14 bases left in between. This CDR3 comprises 14 residues. Germline V gives CDR1 SGHTA, CDR2 FQGNSA. This CDR3 is CASSSGERRQPQHF. In DNA, the CDR3 is TGTGCCAGCAGCTCCGGCGAGCGGCGACAGCCCCAGCATTTT.

This clonotype showed up just a few times. The conserved final phenylalanine or tryptophan is absent from the CDR3, which likely points to a read error. The chain recombines TRBV28 with TRBJ2-3; TRBD1 aligns across 7 bases. Germline V gene data show CDR1 as MDHEN and CDR2 as SYDVKM. The length of the CDR3 is 14 residues. Losses at the gene ends were 6 bases for V and 3 bases for J; bases not matched to a gene: 6. This chain's CDR3 is CASRSTGVTDTQYL. DNA of the CDR3: TGTGCCAGCAGATCTACAGGGGTAACAGATACGCAGTATCTT.

This clonotype was picked up many times. CDR3 in amino acids: CASSLSPFDSGTGVRPYEQYF. The CDR3, as DNA: TGTGCCAGCAGTTTATCCCCTTTCGACTCCGGGACAGGGGTTCGTCCGTACGAGCAGTACTTC. J is TRBJ2-7 and V is TRBV28; 10 nucleotides line up with TRBD1. Germline V lookup: CDR1 MDHEN, CDR2 SYDVKM. This CDR3 has 21 amino acids. J was trimmed by 4 bases and V by 1 base; bases with no gene match: 22. The variable domain in full, with the rest retrieved from reference TRBV28 and TRBJ2-7, is DVKVTQSSRYLVKRTGEKVFLECVQDMDHENMFWYRQDPGLGLRLIYFSYDVKMKEKGDIPEGYSVSREKKERFSLILESASTNQTSMYLCASSLSPFDSGTGVRPYEQYFGPGTRLTVT.

This clonotype was picked up a small number of times. The chain couples TRBV20-1 to TRBJ2-7; 8 bases fit TRBD2. The germline CDR1 and CDR2 sequences are DFQATT and SNEGSKA (reference sequence). Trimming took 4 bases from V and 3 from J; bases not matched to a gene: 8. The CDR3 totals 14 residues. DNA of the CDR3: TGCAGTGCTACCGACCTTCTAGCGGGCTACGAGCAGTACTTC. This translates into CSATDLLAGYEQYF.

The chain carries TRBV6-1 and TRBJ1-1, with D maybe TRBD1 (6 bases). This CDR3 comprises 16 residues. Trimming took off 7 bases at V and 1 base at J, with 19 bases between the two ends. Germline-derived CDR1 and CDR2 are MNHNS and SASEGT. CDR3 residues: CASIPTLGGRNTEAFF. CDR3 DNA: TGTGCCAGCATCCCCACACTAGGGGGGAGGAACACTGAAGCTTTCTTT.

This clonotype was seen a handful of times. The chain joins TRBV10-3 to TRBJ2-1; D unresolved. V gave up 3 bases and J gave up 0 bases, with 9 bases separating them. This CDR3 comprises 15 residues. CDR1 ENHRY and CDR2 SYGVKD come from the germline V gene. The CDR3 DNA is TGTGCCATCAGTGAACTGAAACTCTCCTACAATGAGCAGTTCTTC. Protein: CAISELKLSYNEQFF.